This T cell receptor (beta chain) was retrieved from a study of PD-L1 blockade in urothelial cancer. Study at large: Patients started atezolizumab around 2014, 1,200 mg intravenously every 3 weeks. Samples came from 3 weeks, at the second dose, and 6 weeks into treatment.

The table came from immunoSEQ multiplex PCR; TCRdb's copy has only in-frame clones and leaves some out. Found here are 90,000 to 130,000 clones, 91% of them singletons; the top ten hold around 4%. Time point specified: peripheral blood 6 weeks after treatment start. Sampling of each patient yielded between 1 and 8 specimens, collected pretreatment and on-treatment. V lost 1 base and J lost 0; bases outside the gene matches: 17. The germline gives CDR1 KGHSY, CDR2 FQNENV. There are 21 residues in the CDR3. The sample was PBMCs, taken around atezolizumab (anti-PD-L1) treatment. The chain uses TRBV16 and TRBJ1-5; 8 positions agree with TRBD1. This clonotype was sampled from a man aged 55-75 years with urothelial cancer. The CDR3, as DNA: TGTGCCAGCAGCCAATTGATGAGACAGGGGCTCGGGGCGTATAGCAATCAGCCCCAGCATTTT. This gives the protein CASSQLMRQGLGAYSNQPQHF.